The 8 T cell receptor beta chains below come from one sample, sequenced in a study of T cell responses to AZD1222 COVID-19 vaccine (dated by TCRdb to the early 2020s). Library construction relied on the immunoSEQ multiplex PCR assay. TCRdb stores this immuneACCESS table with in-frame sequences only. Part of the clones is absent; in the studies checked, under half of the shortfall reflects unresolved V genes, and no reason is known for the rest. The sample table contains 150,000 to 200,000 clones; only one count was recorded for approximately 91% of them. The top ten constitute approximately 1.8% of the sample. The meaning of the sample's time point label: baseline before first vaccination. The input for sequencing was peripheral blood, taken on day 0 of AZD1222 vaccination. These receptors were collected from an adult in good health.

V is TRBV5-6 and J is TRBJ2-1; weak D call: TRBD2 (5 bases). Trimming shortened V by 4 bases and J by 8 bases, and 19 bases separated the two germline ends. CDR3 size: 15 residues. The germline CDR1 and CDR2 sequences are SGHDT and YYEEEE. CDR3 DNA: TGTGCCAGCAGCCGCGTCGTGGGCGAGGGTGATGAGCAGTTCTTC. Amino acid sequence: CASSRVVGEGDEQFF.

The chain links TRBV28 to TRBJ1-5; D uncertain. V shed 2 bases and J shed 3 bases, with 8 bases lying between them. The CDR3 totals 14 residues. The germline V gene encodes CDR1 MDHEN and CDR2 SYDVKM. In DNA form, the CDR3 reads TGTGCCAGCAGTTTAGCAAGCGTCAATCAGCCCCAGCATTTT. It codes for CASSLASVNQPQHF.

This clone was observed a single time. The V call is TRBV28, the J call TRBJ2-3; 7 bases are shared with TRBD2. V lost 6 bases to trimming and J lost 7 bases; unmatched junction nucleotides: 13. Germline CDR1 reads MDHEN; CDR2 reads SYDVKM. The CDR3 is made up of 15 amino acids. The CDR3 DNA is TGTGCCAGCAGGGGACTAATCTCGCTCATGAATACGCAGTATTTT. It specifies CASRGLISLMNTQYF.

The chain combines TRBV19 with TRBJ2-5; TRBD1 matches at 8 bases. CDR1 and CDR2 (germline): LNHDA, SQIVND (reference sequence). The junction had 4 bases not matched to a gene; V was cut back by 3 bases and J by 1 base. The CDR3 has 15 amino acids. CDR3: CASSISGTGQETQYF. CDR3 sequence (DNA): TGTGCCAGTAGTATCTCCGGGACAGGCCAAGAGACCCAGTACTTC.

The chain recombines TRBV19 with TRBJ1-5; perhaps TRBD1 as D (6 bases). Germline lookup yields CDR1 LNHDA and CDR2 SQIVND (reference sequence). The germline V and J ends were trimmed by 2 bases and 1 base, with 9 bases remaining between them. The CDR3 spans 15 residues. CDR3 DNA sequence: TGTGCCAGTAGTATATATGGGACAAGCAATCAGCCCCAGCATTTT. Translation: CASSIYGTSNQPQHF.

The chain carries TRBV11-2 and TRBJ1-1; D is ambiguous. V was clipped by 1 base and J by 5 bases, with 5 bases between them. Germline CDR1 reads SGHAT; CDR2 reads FQNNGV. The CDR3 runs to 12 residues. This CDR3 reads CASSLVRTEAFF. The CDR3 DNA follows: TGTGCCAGCAGCTTAGTGCGAACTGAAGCTTTCTTT.

This chain uses TRBV28 with TRBJ1-1; D gene uncertain. Germline V lookup: CDR1 MDHEN, CDR2 SYDVKM. This CDR3 is 13 amino acids long. Deletions cut 6 bases from V and 1 base from J, with 9 bases between. CDR3: CASRNPGNTEAFF. The CDR3 nucleotides read TGTGCCAGCAGAAACCCCGGGAACACTGAAGCTTTCTTT. Based on the CDR3 plus reference TRBV28 and TRBJ1-1, the full variable domain is DVKVTQSSRYLVKRTGEKVFLECVQDMDHENMFWYRQDPGLGLRLIYFSYDVKMKEKGDIPEGYSVSREKKERFSLILESASTNQTSMYLCASRNPGNTEAFFGQGTRLTVV.

The CDR3 spells CASSFRGQGFSAYNEQFF. The CDR3 nucleotides are TGTGCCAGCAGTTTTAGGGGACAGGGGTTCTCAGCCTACAATGAGCAGTTCTTC. The chain is built from TRBV28 and TRBJ2-1; 10 nucleotides match TRBD1. This CDR3 is built from 18 residues. Germline V gene data show CDR1 as MDHEN and CDR2 as SYDVKM. J lost 2 bases, V lost 3 bases, and 10 bases had no gene match.